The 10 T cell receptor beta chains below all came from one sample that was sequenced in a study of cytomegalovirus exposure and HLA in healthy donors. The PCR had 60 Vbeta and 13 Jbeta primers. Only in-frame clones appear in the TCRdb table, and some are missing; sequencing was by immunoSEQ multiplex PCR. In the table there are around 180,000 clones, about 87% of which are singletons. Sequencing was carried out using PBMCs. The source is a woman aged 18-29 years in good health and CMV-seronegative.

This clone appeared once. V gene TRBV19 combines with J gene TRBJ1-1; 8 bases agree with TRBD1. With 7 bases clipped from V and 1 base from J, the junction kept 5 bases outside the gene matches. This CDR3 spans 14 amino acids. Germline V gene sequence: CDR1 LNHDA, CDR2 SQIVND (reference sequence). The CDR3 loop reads CASNYRGGNTEAFF. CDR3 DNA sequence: TGTGCCAGTAACTACAGGGGGGGGAACACTGAAGCTTTCTTT.

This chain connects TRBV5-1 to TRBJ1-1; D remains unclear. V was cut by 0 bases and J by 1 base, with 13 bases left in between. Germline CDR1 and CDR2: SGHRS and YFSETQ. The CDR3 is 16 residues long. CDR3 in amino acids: CASSLADGLPNTEAFF. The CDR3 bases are TGCGCCAGCAGCTTGGCCGATGGACTCCCGAACACTGAAGCTTTCTTT.

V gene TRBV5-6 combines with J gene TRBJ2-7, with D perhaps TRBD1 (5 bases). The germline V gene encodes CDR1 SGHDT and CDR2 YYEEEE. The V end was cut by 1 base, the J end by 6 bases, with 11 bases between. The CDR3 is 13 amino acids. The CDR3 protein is CASSLQGALEQYF. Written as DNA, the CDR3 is TGTGCCAGCAGCTTGCAGGGTGCCCTCGAGCAGTACTTC. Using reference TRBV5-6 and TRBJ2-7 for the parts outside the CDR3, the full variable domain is DAGVTQSPTHLIKTRGQQVTLRCSPKSGHDTVSWYQQALGQGPQFIFQYYEEEERQRGNFPDRFSGHQFPNYSSELNVNALLLGDSALYLCASSLQGALEQYFGPGTRLTVT.

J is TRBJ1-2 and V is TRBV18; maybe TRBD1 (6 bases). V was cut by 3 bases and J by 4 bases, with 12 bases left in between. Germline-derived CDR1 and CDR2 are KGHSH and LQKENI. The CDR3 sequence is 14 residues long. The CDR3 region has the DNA TGTGCCAGCTCACCGGAACAGGGTACCTATGGCTACACCTTC. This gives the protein CASSPEQGTYGYTF.

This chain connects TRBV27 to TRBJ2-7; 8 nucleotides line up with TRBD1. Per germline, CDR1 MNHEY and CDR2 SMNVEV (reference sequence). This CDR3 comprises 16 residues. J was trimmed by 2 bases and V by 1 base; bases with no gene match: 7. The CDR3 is CASSLLAGQVTYEQYF. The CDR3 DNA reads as TGTGCCAGCAGTTTATTGGCGGGACAGGTGACCTACGAGCAGTACTTC.

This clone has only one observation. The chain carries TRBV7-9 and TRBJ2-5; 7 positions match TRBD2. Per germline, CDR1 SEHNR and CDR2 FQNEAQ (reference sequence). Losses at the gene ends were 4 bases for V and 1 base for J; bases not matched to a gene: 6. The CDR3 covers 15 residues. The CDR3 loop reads CASSSRGDFQETQYF. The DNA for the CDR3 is TGTGCCAGCAGCTCCCGGGGGGACTTCCAAGAGACCCAGTACTTC.

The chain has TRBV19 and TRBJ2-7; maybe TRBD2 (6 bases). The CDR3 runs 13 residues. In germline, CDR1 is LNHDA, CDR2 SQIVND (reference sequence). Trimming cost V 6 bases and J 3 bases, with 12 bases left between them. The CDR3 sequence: CASSRGGVYEQYF. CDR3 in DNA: TGTGCCAGTAGCCGAGGAGGGGTCTACGAGCAGTACTTC.

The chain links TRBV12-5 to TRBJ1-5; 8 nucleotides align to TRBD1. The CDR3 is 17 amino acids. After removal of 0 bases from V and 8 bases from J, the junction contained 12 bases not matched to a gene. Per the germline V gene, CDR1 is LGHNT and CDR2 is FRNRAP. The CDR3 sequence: CASGLVRDRLQVKPQHF. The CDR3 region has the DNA TGTGCTAGTGGTTTGGTACGGGACAGGCTTCAGGTGAAGCCCCAGCATTTT.

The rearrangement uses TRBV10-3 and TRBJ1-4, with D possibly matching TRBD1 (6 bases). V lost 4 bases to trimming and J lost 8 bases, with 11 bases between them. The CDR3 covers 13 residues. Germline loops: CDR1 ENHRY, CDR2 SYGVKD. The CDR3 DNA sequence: TGTGCCATCAGTGGGGGAACAGGGGAAAAACTGTTTTTT. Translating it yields CAISGGTGEKLFF.

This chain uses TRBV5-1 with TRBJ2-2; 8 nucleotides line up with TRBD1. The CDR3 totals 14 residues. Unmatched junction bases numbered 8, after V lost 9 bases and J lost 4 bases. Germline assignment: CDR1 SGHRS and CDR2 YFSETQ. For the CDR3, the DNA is TGCGCCACCTCCTTCACAGGGGGCACCGGGGAGCTGTTTTTT. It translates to CATSFTGGTGELFF. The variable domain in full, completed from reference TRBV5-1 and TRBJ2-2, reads KAGVTQTPRYLIKTRGQQVTLSCSPISGHRSVSWYQQTPGQGLQFLFEYFSETQRNKGNFPGRFSGRQFSNSRSEMNVSTLELGDSALYLCATSFTGGTGELFFGEGSRLTVL.